A selection of T cell receptor beta chains follows, all from one sample in a study of blood T cell repertoires in COVID-19. TCRdb keeps only in-frame clones here, not all; method: immunoSEQ multiplex PCR. The data show 150,000 or so clones, 78% seen once. Sequencing was done on a sample of PBMCs or T cells enriched from blood (not recorded which). The receptors here all came from a woman between 45 and 65 years old who had recovered from COVID-19. Both conserved end residues are part of each CDR3. Each record gives: J gene, V gene, CDR3 protein.

j_gene: TRBJ1-4
v_gene: TRBV6-6
CDR3aa: CASSPLRGSGVNEKLFF

j_gene: TRBJ1-3
v_gene: TRBV27
CDR3aa: CASSIQAGNTIYF

j_gene: TRBJ2-7
v_gene: TRBV28
CDR3aa: CASSLRTSRAYEQYF

j_gene: TRBJ1-1
v_gene: TRBV28
CDR3aa: CASSLWTGANTEAFF

j_gene: TRBJ1-2
v_gene: TRBV7-9
CDR3aa: CASSLIAGNYGYTF

j_gene: TRBJ1-2
v_gene: TRBV12-3/TRBV12-4
CDR3aa: CASTLGQGEGYTF

j_gene: TRBJ1-1
v_gene: TRBV2
CDR3aa: CASSDTGNTEAFF

j_gene: TRBJ2-1
v_gene: TRBV7-2
CDR3aa: CASSLAQLQGGSFGFF

j_gene: TRBJ1-1
v_gene: TRBV11-2
CDR3aa: CASSLEQGTEAFF

j_gene: TRBJ1-6
v_gene: TRBV7-9
CDR3aa: CASSPDRGANSPLHF

j_gene: TRBJ2-5
v_gene: TRBV7-9
CDR3aa: CASSLTGGQETQYF

j_gene: TRBJ1-1
v_gene: TRBV5-1
CDR3aa: CASSWGITGPPEAFF

j_gene: TRBJ2-2
v_gene: TRBV5-1
CDR3aa: CASFLDRYTGELFF

j_gene: TRBJ1-2
v_gene: TRBV14
CDR3aa: CASSPAGGANYGYTF

j_gene: TRBJ2-1
v_gene: TRBV6-1
CDR3aa: CASSEQRGASSYNEQFF

j_gene: TRBJ1-2
v_gene: TRBV30
CDR3aa: CAWSPRQWPNYGYTF

j_gene: TRBJ2-1
v_gene: TRBV11-3
CDR3aa: CASSLDTPTGVKFF

j_gene: TRBJ2-3
v_gene: TRBV11-2
CDR3aa: CASSLYFASRYF

j_gene: TRBJ2-3
v_gene: TRBV5-6
CDR3aa: CASSSTTRGRKDTQYF

j_gene: TRBJ2-2
v_gene: TRBV27
CDR3aa: CASSLRGNSPNTGELFF

j_gene: TRBJ1-5
v_gene: TRBV27
CDR3aa: CASSRGGNQPQHF

j_gene: TRBJ2-3
v_gene: TRBV29-1
CDR3aa: CSVEPTQGVRTDTQYF

j_gene: TRBJ2-5
v_gene: TRBV10-3
CDR3aa: CAISASTGGEETQYF

j_gene: TRBJ2-2
v_gene: TRBV24-1
CDR3aa: CATSDSGLAGGPGTGELFF

j_gene: TRBJ2-3
v_gene: TRBV11-1
CDR3aa: CASSFSQGWTDTQYF

j_gene: TRBJ1-4
v_gene: TRBV27
CDR3aa: CASSSLVRRDEKLFF

j_gene: TRBJ1-1
v_gene: TRBV12-3/TRBV12-4
CDR3aa: CASSLREYTEAFF

j_gene: TRBJ2-7
v_gene: TRBV12-3/TRBV12-4
CDR3aa: CASTLASASEQYF

j_gene: TRBJ2-5
v_gene: TRBV7-6
CDR3aa: CASSPSRDRGETQYF

j_gene: TRBJ1-5
v_gene: TRBV20-1
CDR3aa: CSASLRTGALYSNQPQHF

j_gene: TRBJ2-5
v_gene: TRBV5-4
CDR3aa: CASSVPTSGAETQYF

j_gene: TRBJ1-4
v_gene: TRBV4-1
CDR3aa: CASSEWGGLDATNEKLFF

j_gene: TRBJ1-1
v_gene: TRBV30
CDR3aa: CAWSHGQAAFF

j_gene: TRBJ1-3
v_gene: TRBV6-5
CDR3aa: CASSSVSSSGNTIYF

j_gene: TRBJ2-2
v_gene: TRBV2
CDR3aa: CASGQFQTGELFF

j_gene: TRBJ1-1
v_gene: TRBV3-1/TRBV3-2
CDR3aa: CASSQRSSNTEAFF

j_gene: TRBJ1-1
v_gene: TRBV7-3
CDR3aa: CASSRDRGDTEAFF

j_gene: TRBJ1-5
v_gene: TRBV19
CDR3aa: CAITEGTGPSWDIKQPQHF

j_gene: TRBJ2-1
v_gene: TRBV5-1
CDR3aa: CATSRGAYNEQFF

j_gene: TRBJ2-2
v_gene: TRBV19
CDR3aa: CASSMSYFEATNTGELFF